This T cell receptor beta chain was observed in a study of blood T cell repertoires in COVID-19. Study as a whole: From T cells, B-cell-depleted T cells, or PBMCs came the material, which was cDNA or gDNA.

The germline V and J ends were trimmed by 0 bases and 9 bases, with 16 bases remaining between them. The CDR3 loop spans 16 amino acids. Germline assignment: CDR1 SGHRS and CDR2 YFSETQ. Profiling relied on immunoSEQ multiplex PCR, and the TCRdb table lists in-frame clones only, not all of them. The sample records approximately 400,000 clones, 90% to 95% being singletons. Cohorts were assigned according to the clinical history that participants reported. A COVID-19 case had been met by exposed participants during the 2 weeks before study entry. Material for sequencing was PBMCs or T cells enriched from blood (not recorded which). The genes are TRBV5-1 and TRBJ1-6, with D unresolved. The source of this sequence is a woman aged 40 to 50 who had been exposed to COVID-19. This chain's CDR3 is CASSLDEAEFGSPLHF. DNA for the CDR3: TGCGCCAGCAGCTTGGACGAGGCGGAATTCGGTTCACCCCTCCACTTT.